Below are 5 T cell receptor beta chains sequenced from a single sample in a study of cytomegalovirus exposure and HLA in healthy donors. In the PCR, 60 Vbeta and 13 Jbeta primers were used. Sequencing was performed with immunoSEQ multiplex PCR; in TCRdb, only in-frame clones are kept and a portion is missing. The sample records under 150,000 clones, 70% to 85% being singletons. Input material: PBMCs. These receptors were taken from a male donor in good health and CMV-seronegative.

The V and J genes are TRBV6-5 and TRBJ2-7, with a possible D match to TRBD2 (5 bases). Trimming removed 6 bases at V and 4 bases at J, with 16 bases between. This CDR3 region has 14 residues. Germline assignment: CDR1 MNHEY and CDR2 SVGAGI. The CDR3 DNA reads TGTGCCAGCAGCCGCGCTGGGAGTATTTACGAGCAGTACTTC. Amino acid sequence: CASSRAGSIYEQYF.

The chain uses TRBV21-1 and TRBJ2-1; the table's TRBD2 call for D was not verified on the DNA. TRBV21-1 constitutes a pseudogene. The length of the CDR3 is 21 residues. Here the CDR3 DNA reads TGTGCCAGCAGCAAAAAAAAGGAGGGGACACTAGCGGGGAAGATATACAATGAGCAGTTCTTC. Translated: CASSKKKEGTLAGKIYNEQFF.

V is TRBV6-5 and J is TRBJ2-3; TRBD2 is a possible D gene (7 bases). V lost 2 bases and J 1 base, leaving 10 bases between the germline ends. This CDR3 comprises 15 residues. Per the germline V gene, CDR1 is MNHEY and CDR2 is SVGAGI. For the CDR3, the DNA is TGTGCCAGCAGTTACAGGGGGGGCGGCACAGATACGCAGTATTTT. This translates into CASSYRGGGTDTQYF.

The CDR3 sequence is CASSHRADGGNTIYF. In nucleotides, the CDR3 is TGTGCCAGCAGTCACAGGGCTGATGGTGGAAACACCATATATTTT. V is TRBV6-6 and J is TRBJ1-3, with D maybe TRBD1 (6 bases). The CDR3 runs 15 residues. Germline CDR1 is MNHNY and CDR2 is SVGAGI (reference sequence). The germline V and J ends were trimmed by 5 bases and 3 bases, with 14 bases remaining between them.

The chain uses TRBV9 and TRBJ1-2; 11 bases map to TRBD1. J gave up 4 bases and V 0 bases, and 2 bases lay outside the gene matches. Germline V lookup: CDR1 SGDLS, CDR2 YYNGEE. The CDR3 extends over 15 amino acids. The DNA of the CDR3 is TGTGCCAGCAGCGTAGATGGGACAGGGGGCTATGGCTACACCTTC. It is translated as CASSVDGTGGYGYTF.